What follows are 4 T cell receptor beta chains derived from one specimen sequenced in a study of blood T cell repertoires in COVID-19. Assay used: immunoSEQ multiplex PCR; TCRdb lists only in-frame clones, some missing. The repertoire includes 250,000 or so clones, under 95% of them detected once, and approximately 3% sits in the top ten. The specimen was PBMCs or T cells enriched from blood (not recorded which). These receptors were collected from a man in his forties who had been exposed to COVID-19.

This chain links TRBV6-5 with TRBJ1-1; D perhaps matches TRBD1 (5 bases). CDR3 size: 14 residues. Between the trimmed V and J ends, which lost 2 bases and 3 bases, there was a span of 10 bases. The V gene's germline CDR1 is MNHEY and CDR2 SVGAGI. The CDR3 DNA follows: TGTGCCAGCAGTTACCATACAGGATACACTGAAGCTTTCTTT. Its protein is CASSYHTGYTEAFF.

The CDR3, as DNA: TGTGCCGCAGCCCTCCGAGAAACAGGGGGCTATGGCTACACCTTC. It is translated as CAAALRETGGYGYTF. V gene TRBV28 combines with J gene TRBJ1-2; 8 nucleotides align to TRBD1. The CDR3 loop spans 15 amino acids. The ends lost 11 bases at V and 4 bases at J; junction bases unmatched: 15. CDR1 is MDHEN and CDR2 is SYDVKM in the germline V gene.

DNA for the CDR3: TGTGCCAGCAGCCGGACAACAGGTCCTGGAAACACCATATATTTT. The encoded protein is CASSRTTGPGNTIYF. The genes are TRBV3-1 (or the pseudogene TRBV3-2) and TRBJ1-3, with D possibly being TRBD1 (5 bases). CDR1 and CDR2 (germline): LGHDT, YNNKEL (reference sequence). This CDR3 is built from 15 residues. V was pared by 4 bases and J by 2 bases, with 12 bases between.

A few counts support this clone. The J gene is TRBJ2-3, the V gene TRBV7-9; weak D call: TRBD2 (6 bases). Germline V lookup: CDR1 SEHNR, CDR2 FQNEAQ (reference sequence). CDR3 size: 17 residues. The V gene lost 4 bases and the J gene lost 6 bases, with 23 bases spanning the gap. CDR3 in amino acids: CASSYSRAGLHQDTQYF. DNA of the CDR3: TGTGCCAGCAGCTACTCTAGGGCGGGACTCCATCAGGATACGCAGTATTTT.